The entry below gives a single TCR beta chain sequence along with its context. The study drew participants aged about 18 to 95 years from 20 to 30 US areas. Participants' reported clinical history set cohort assignment. The CDR3 spans 12 residues. Germline V gives CDR1 MNHEY, CDR2 SVGEGT. Trimming removed 0 bases from V and 7 bases from J, with 6 bases in between. The sample originates from a study of blood T cell repertoires in COVID-19. Study-wide context: Sources were T cells, B-cell-depleted T cells, or PBMCs; the material itself was cDNA or gDNA.

Original methodology: Using reference gene primer amplification, nucleated cell counts were estimated. Assay used: immunoSEQ multiplex PCR; TCRdb lists only in-frame clones, some missing. Clone size and the V and J calls come from that table; the DNA yielded D and trimming. Of approximately 360,000 clones listed, 75% to 90% are singletons. Material for sequencing was PBMCs or T cells enriched from blood (not recorded which). The TCR sequence derives from a woman aged 45 to 65 who had recovered from COVID-19. V usage is TRBV6-2 or TRBV6-3 and J usage is TRBJ1-1, with D possibly being TRBD1 (5 bases). CDR3: CASSYSQGEAFF. The CDR3 DNA reads as TGTGCCAGCAGTTACTCGCAGGGTGAAGCTTTCTTT.